These 23 T cell receptor beta chains were all obtained from the same sample, sequenced in a study of PD-1 blockade in classical Hodgkin lymphoma. Sequencing used immunoSEQ multiplex PCR; TCRdb keeps in-frame clones, though not all of them. The table shows 45,000 to 60,000 clones, with roughly 80% occurring only once. All patients experienced relapse after autologous stem cell transplantation, and brentuximab vedotin exposure was variable. The sequences come from peripheral blood mononuclear cells (PBMCs), collected at baseline. These receptors all stem from a human donor with classical Hodgkin lymphoma.

The V call is TRBV5-1, the J call TRBJ2-2; 12 nucleotides line up with TRBD2. This CDR3 is built from 17 residues. Germline V gene lookup returns CDR1 SGHRS and CDR2 YFSETQ. The V segment lost 3 bases and the J segment 0 bases; nucleotides outside the gene matches: 3. CDR3 region: CASSWTSGTSNTGELFF. DNA for the CDR3: TGCGCCAGCAGCTGGACTAGCGGGACCTCGAACACCGGGGAGCTGTTTTTT.

The sample holds a few counts of this clone. CDR3: CASSFDRGQPQHF. Written as DNA, the CDR3 is TGTGCCAGCAGCTTTGACAGGGGTCAGCCCCAGCATTTT. The chain carries TRBV5-4 and TRBJ1-5; 8 bases fit TRBD1. The CDR3 runs 13 residues. CDR1 and CDR2 from the germline V gene are SGHNT and YYREEE (reference sequence). The V and J ends lost 2 bases and 6 bases, in that order; junction bases with no gene match: 1. Filled out from reference TRBV5-4 and TRBJ1-5, the complete variable domain reads ETGVTQSPTHLIKTRGQQVTLRCSSQSGHNTVSWYQQALGQGPQFIFQYYREEENGRGNFPPRFSGLQFPNYSSELNVNALELDDSALYLCASSFDRGQPQHFGDGTRLSIL.

In its sample, this clone was seen once. V and J are TRBV6-4 and TRBJ1-2, with 10 nucleotides matching TRBD1. The junction had 8 bases not matched to a gene; V was cut back by 0 bases and J by 4 bases. Germline V gene data show CDR1 as MRHNA and CDR2 as SNTAGT. This CDR3 is 17 amino acids long. The CDR3 DNA reads TGTGCCAGCAGTGACTCGAGGGGGACAGGGGTTAGCTATGGCTACACCTTC. It specifies CASSDSRGTGVSYGYTF.

Only one count was recorded for this clone. This chain uses TRBV6-1 with TRBJ2-1; the match to TRBD2 covers 8 bases. V gave up 4 bases and J gave up 4 bases; unmatched junction bases: 6. The germline V gene encodes CDR1 MNHNS and CDR2 SASEGT. The CDR3 is 15 amino acids. The chain's CDR3 is CASSATGTSYNEQFF. CDR3 in DNA: TGTGCCAGCAGTGCCACCGGGACTAGTTACAATGAGCAGTTCTTC.

The chain combines TRBV5-4 with TRBJ2-3, with 9 bases that match TRBD2. CDR1 and CDR2 from the germline V gene are SGHNT and YYREEE (reference sequence). V lost 6 bases, J lost 3 bases, and 11 bases stayed unmatched. The CDR3 runs to 16 residues. CDR3 nucleotides: TGTGCCAGCAAGCATAGCGGGAGTGTTAGTACAGATACGCAGTATTTT. It translates to CASKHSGSVSTDTQYF.

The chain combines TRBV10-3 with TRBJ2-2, with D tentatively TRBD2 (6 bases). V shed 5 bases and J shed 0 bases, with 16 bases lying between them. Germline V gene data show CDR1 as ENHRY and CDR2 as SYGVKD. The CDR3 extends over 17 amino acids. The DNA of the CDR3 is TGTGCCATCAGTAGGACTACCAATCCCGCGAACACCGGGGAGCTGTTTTTT. Protein sequence: CAISRTTNPANTGELFF.

V is TRBV2 and J is TRBJ1-5; D is uncertain. Trimming took 6 bases from V and 0 from J, leaving 9 bases between them. Germline CDR1 is SNHLY and CDR2 is FYNNEI. CDR3 length: 14 residues. The CDR3 region is CASSTVDSNQPQHF. CDR3 DNA: TGTGCCAGCAGCACCGTCGATAGCAATCAGCCCCAGCATTTT.

V is TRBV5-1 and J is TRBJ1-1, with 9 bases lining up with TRBD1. The V gene's germline CDR1 is SGHRS and CDR2 YFSETQ. V gave up 4 bases and J gave up 5 bases; unmatched junction bases: 15. The CDR3 covers 17 residues. Here the CDR3 reads CASSRSPWGQGGTEAFF. For the CDR3, the DNA is TGCGCCAGCAGCAGATCACCCTGGGGACAGGGAGGTACTGAAGCTTTCTTT.

The CDR3 here is CASSYSLGEYSEAFF. For the CDR3, the DNA is TGTGCCAGCAGTTACTCCCTTGGGGAGTATTCCGAAGCTTTCTTT. The V and J genes are TRBV6-6 and TRBJ1-1; D gene uncertain. Germline CDR1 reads MNHNY; CDR2 reads SVGAGI (reference sequence). Trimming took off 0 bases at V and 8 bases at J, with 16 bases between the two ends. The CDR3 length is 15 residues.

The rearrangement joins TRBV5-4 to TRBJ2-1; TRBD2 matches 10 bases. The CDR3 loop spans 15 amino acids. In germline, CDR1 is SGHNT, CDR2 YYREEE (reference sequence). V lost 9 bases, J lost 6 bases, and 12 bases stayed unmatched. DNA of the CDR3: TGTGCCACCCTCTCCGGGACTAGCGAATTCAATGAGCAGTTCTTC. This encodes CATLSGTSEFNEQFF.

This chain connects TRBV10-3 to TRBJ1-2; D perhaps matches TRBD1 (5 bases). CDR1 and CDR2 from the germline V gene are ENHRY and SYGVKD. The CDR3 spans 15 residues. V lost 3 bases and J 4 bases, leaving 15 bases between the germline ends. The chain's CDR3 is CAISDTGTAFYGYTF. Written as DNA, the CDR3 is TGTGCCATCAGTGATACCGGGACCGCTTTCTATGGCTACACCTTC.

The chain carries TRBV19 and TRBJ2-1; D uncertain. CDR1 LNHDA and CDR2 SQIVND come from the germline V gene (reference sequence). The CDR3 is made up of 13 amino acids. The germline V and J ends were trimmed by 4 bases and 9 bases, with 13 bases remaining between them. The DNA for the CDR3 is TGTGCCAGTAGTAGGCAGCCGCCGACTGAGCAGTTCTTC. Protein product: CASSRQPPTEQFF.

The chain has TRBV10-1 and TRBJ1-2, with D unresolved. Per the germline V gene, CDR1 is WNHNN and CDR2 is SYGVQD (reference sequence). V was shortened by 3 bases and J by 2 bases, with 7 bases between the two germline ends. CDR3 length equals 13 residues. CDR3 in amino acids: CASSEFLNYGYTF. CDR3 nucleotide sequence: TGCGCCAGCAGTGAATTCCTAAACTATGGCTACACCTTC.

This clone was observed a handful of times. The chain combines TRBV15 with TRBJ2-2; perhaps D is TRBD1 or TRBD2 (5 bases each). There are 16 residues in the CDR3. Germline CDR1 is LNHNV and CDR2 is YYDKDF (reference sequence). Trimming removed 3 bases at V and 1 base at J, with 12 bases between. The CDR3 DNA reads TGTGCCACCAGCAGGACAGACAGCGGGAACACCGGGGAGCTGTTTTTT. It encodes CATSRTDSGNTGELFF.

J is TRBJ1-5 and V is TRBV29-1, with a possible D match to TRBD1 (6 bases). V was cut by 6 bases and J by 5 bases, with 11 bases left in between. The CDR3 runs to 12 residues. The V gene's germline CDR1 is SQVTM and CDR2 ANQGSEA. CDR3 amino acids: CSVRDTYQPQHF. In DNA form, the CDR3 reads TGCAGCGTACGGGACACCTATCAGCCCCAGCATTTT. The complete variable domain, with remaining parts taken from reference TRBV29-1 and TRBJ1-5, reads SAVISQKPSRDICQRGTSLTIQCQVDSQVTMMFWYRQQPGQSLTLIATANQGSEATYESGFVIDKFPISRPNLTFSTLTVSNMSPEDSSIYLCSVRDTYQPQHFGDGTRLSIL.

The rearrangement uses TRBV29-1 and TRBJ1-1; TRBD1 is a possible D gene (5 bases). Germline CDR1 is SQVTM and CDR2 is ANQGSEA. V was pared by 7 bases and J by 7 bases, with 19 bases between. The CDR3 is 13 residues long. The CDR3 DNA reads as TGCAGCGGAGGGACGGCCGCAGCCCATGAAGCTTTCTTT. Its translation: CSGGTAAAHEAFF.

The rearrangement links TRBV9 to TRBJ1-6; D ambiguous. V was pared by 0 bases and J by 5 bases, with 3 bases between. The CDR3 has 13 amino acids. Germline loops: CDR1 SGDLS, CDR2 YYNGEE. CDR3 amino acids: CASSVEDNSPLHF. For the CDR3, the DNA is TGTGCCAGCAGCGTAGAAGATAATTCACCCCTCCACTTT. Supplemented by reference TRBV9 and TRBJ1-6, the full variable domain reads DSGVTQTPKHLITATGQRVTLRCSPRSGDLSVYWYQQSLDQGLQFLIQYYNGEERAKGNILERFSAQQFPDLHSELNLSSLELGDSALYFCASSVEDNSPLHFGNGTRLTVT.

The CDR3 nucleotides are TGTGCCAGCAGCCCCTCGACAGGGATGACTGAAGCTTTCTTT. This sequence encodes CASSPSTGMTEAFF. This chain connects TRBV11-3 to TRBJ1-1; the match to TRBD1 covers 7 bases. From germline, CDR1 is SGHNT and CDR2 YENEEA. CDR3 length: 14 residues. The V gene end was trimmed by 5 bases and the J gene end by 5 bases; junction bases not matched to a gene: 8.

Written as DNA, the CDR3 is TGTGCCAGCAGCGTTACTAGCGCCCAGACCTACGAGCAGTACTTC. It yields the protein CASSVTSAQTYEQYF. This chain joins TRBV9 and TRBJ2-7, with TRBD2 matching over 7 bases. Germline-derived CDR1 and CDR2 are SGDLS and YYNGEE. The CDR3 length is 15 residues. The V gene end was trimmed by 2 bases and the J gene end by 2 bases; junction bases not matched to a gene: 7.

This chain's CDR3 is CASSLGHEQFF. DNA for the CDR3: TGCGCCAGCAGCCTCGGGCATGAGCAGTTCTTC. This chain uses TRBV5-1 with TRBJ2-1; D uncertain. Trimming removed 4 bases at V and 8 bases at J, with 7 bases between. CDR1 is SGHRS and CDR2 is YFSETQ in the germline V gene. The CDR3 loop spans 11 amino acids.

The chain carries TRBV27 and TRBJ1-1, with D uncertain. CDR1 is MNHEY and CDR2 is SMNVEV in the germline V gene (reference sequence). V lost 3 bases and J lost 2, with 7 bases in between. There are 13 residues in the CDR3. As DNA, the CDR3 is TGTGCCAGCAGTTTCGGAGGAAACACTGAAGCTTTCTTT. Encoded protein: CASSFGGNTEAFF.

This clone was detected a few times. The J gene is TRBJ1-5, the V gene TRBV15; D unclear. The CDR3 has 12 residues. V dropped 1 base and J dropped 4 bases, with 2 bases sitting between them. Germline CDR1 is LNHNV and CDR2 is YYDKDF (reference sequence). The CDR3 loop reads CATSRVNQPQHF. CDR3 DNA sequence: TGTGCCACCAGCAGAGTAAATCAGCCCCAGCATTTT. Full variable domain (missing parts from reference TRBV15 and TRBJ1-5): DAMVIQNPRYQVTQFGKPVTLSCSQTLNHNVMYWYQQKSSQAPKLLFHYYDKDFNNEADTPDNFQSRRPNTSFCFLDIRSPGLGDTAMYLCATSRVNQPQHFGDGTRLSIL.

A few counts support this clone. This chain connects TRBV7-9 to TRBJ2-2; the D is unclear. This CDR3 region has 14 residues. CDR1 SEHNR and CDR2 FQNEAQ come from the germline V gene (reference sequence). V gave up 3 bases and J gave up 4 bases, with 9 bases separating them. Here the CDR3 reads CASSFEPLTGELFF. The CDR3 DNA follows: TGTGCCAGCAGCTTCGAACCCCTCACCGGGGAGCTGTTTTTT.